A selection of T cell receptor beta chains follows, all from one sample in a study of blood T cell repertoires in COVID-19. Libraries were prepared by immunoSEQ multiplex PCR; TCRdb keeps only in-frame clonotypes and omits some of them. In the table there are approximately 470,000 clones, about nine tenths of which are singletons. The specimen was PBMCs or T cells enriched from blood (not recorded which). The receptors come from a woman younger than 35 who had recovered from COVID-19. CDR3s include the opening cysteine and the closing phenylalanine or tryptophan. The order of the fields is J gene, V gene, D gene, clone size, CDR3 length, CDR3 protein, CDR3 DNA. A D gene is named only where the DNA matches it firmly. Expanded clones get a size class; other rows say once, few or many, or leave the size out.

>TRBJ1-1|TRBV4-2|TRBD1|.|19
CASSQDEETGYSLNTEAFF
TGTGCCAGCAGCCAAGATGAGGAGACAGGGTATTCCCTGAACACTGAAGCTTTCTTT
>TRBJ2-6|TRBV4-1|.|.|14
CASGSYSGANVLTF
TGCGCCAGCGGCTCGTACTCTGGGGCCAACGTCCTGACTTTC
>TRBJ2-1|TRBV6-5|TRBD1|.|12
CASSSGQALGFF
TGTGCCAGCAGTTCGGGACAGGCCCTGGGGTTCTTC
>TRBJ2-7|TRBV14|TRBD1|.|16
CASSPLQGARTYEQYF
TGTGCCAGCAGCCCGCTACAGGGGGCAAGGACCTACGAGCAGTACTTC
>TRBJ2-7|TRBV6-5|TRBD2|.|16
CASSYSASGGDYEQYF
TGTGCCAGCAGTTACTCGGCTAGCGGGGGGGATTACGAGCAGTACTTC
>TRBJ2-2|TRBV24-1|TRBD1|.|15
CATSVGQGQTGELFF
TGTGCCACCAGTGTGGGACAGGGTCAAACCGGGGAGCTGTTTTTT
>TRBJ2-3|TRBV7-3|TRBD2|.|16
CASSVGLAGGTDTQYF
TGTGCCAGCAGCGTGGGACTAGCGGGGGGGACAGATACGCAGTATTTT
>TRBJ1-2|TRBV21-1|.|.|14
CASSLTGDTRSYTF
TGTGCCAGCAGCCTGACAGGGGACACGAGGAGCTACACCTTC
>TRBJ2-7|TRBV19|.|.|13
CASSSGSGGEQYF
TGTGCCAGTAGTTCGGGGAGCGGAGGGGAGCAGTACTTC
>TRBJ1-6|TRBV3-1/TRBV3-2|TRBD1|.|14
CASSQSGQNSPLHF
TGTGCCAGCAGCCAATCGGGACAGAATTCACCCCTCCACTTT
>TRBJ2-1|TRBV27|.|.|13
CASSSRTDNEQFF
TGTGCCAGCAGTTCAAGGACAGACAATGAGCAGTTCTTC
>TRBJ1-3|TRBV27|.|.|15
CASSRNSESGNTIYF
TGTGCCAGCAGTCGAAACAGTGAATCTGGAAACACCATATATTTT
>TRBJ1-2|TRBV7-9|.|.|15
CASSRDQGTNYGYTF
TGTGCCAGCAGCCGAGATCAGGGTACTAACTATGGCTACACCTTC
>TRBJ2-3|TRBV5-1|TRBD2|.|15
CASSSLAGGPDTQYF
TGCGCCAGCAGCTCACTAGCGGGGGGGCCAGATACGCAGTATTTT
>TRBJ2-7|TRBV10-3|TRBD2|.|12
CAISESLAEQYF
TGTGCCATCAGTGAGTCACTAGCGGAGCAGTACTTC
>TRBJ2-7|TRBV5-1|.|few|15
CASSLGAGSVYEQYF
TGCGCCAGCAGCTTGGGCGCGGGTTCCGTCTACGAGCAGTACTTC
>TRBJ2-1|TRBV9|.|.|15
CASSVGQGSFNEQFF
TGTGCCAGCAGCGTAGGGCAGGGATCCTTCAATGAGCAGTTCTTC
>TRBJ2-7|TRBV24-1|TRBD2|.|17
CATSDLTSGASSYEQYF
TGTGCCACCAGTGACCTGACTAGCGGGGCCTCCTCCTACGAGCAGTACTTC
>TRBJ2-2|TRBV3-1/TRBV3-2|TRBD2|.|14
CASSPGLGLRELFF
TGTGCCAGCAGCCCGGGACTAGGACTAAGGGAGCTGTTTTTT
>TRBJ1-6|TRBV5-1|.|.|13
CASSLGENSPLHF
TGCGCCAGCAGCTTGGGGGAGAATTCACCCCTCCACTTT
>TRBJ2-1|TRBV9|TRBD2|.|16
CASSDPKGLASVEQFF
TGTGCCAGCAGCGATCCGAAGGGACTAGCGTCAGTTGAGCAGTTCTTC
>TRBJ1-3|TRBV28|TRBD1|.|14
CASSPGGSGNTIYF
TGTGCCAGCAGTCCAGGGGGGTCTGGAAACACCATATATTTT
>TRBJ1-2|TRBV7-2|.|.|14
CASSLDRGNYGYTF
TGTGCCAGCAGCTTAGATCGGGGTAACTATGGCTACACCTTC
>TRBJ2-2|TRBV5-4|TRBD2|.|15
CASSFGGENTGELFF
TGTGCCAGCAGCTTCGGGGGGGAGAACACCGGGGAGCTGTTTTTT
>TRBJ1-2|TRBV7-9|TRBD1|once|16
CASSFSPGTGLYGYTF
TGTGCCAGCAGCTTCAGTCCCGGGACAGGGCTCTATGGCTACACCTTC
>TRBJ2-3|TRBV5-6|.|.|14
CASSRTVMVDTQYF
TGTGCCAGCAGCCGGACAGTGATGGTCGATACGCAGTATTTT
>TRBJ1-1|TRBV14|.|.|15
CASSKNLYLNTEAFF
TGTGCCAGCAGCAAAAACCTTTACTTGAACACTGAAGCTTTCTTT
>TRBJ1-4|TRBV30|TRBD1|.|13
CAWRGGVFEKLFF
TGTGCCTGGAGAGGGGGCGTATTTGAAAAACTGTTTTTT
>TRBJ1-1|TRBV28|TRBD1|few|12
CASSKGAGGAFF
TGTGCCAGCAGTAAGGGGGCAGGCGGGGCTTTCTTT
>TRBJ1-4|TRBV12-2|.|.|17
CASRLESSGQGEEKLFF
TGTGCAAGTCGCTTAGAATCCTCCGGACAGGGAGAGGAAAAACTGTTTTTT
>TRBJ2-2|TRBV5-4|TRBD1|.|16
CASSFGAGTGRGELFF
TGTGCCAGCAGCTTCGGGGCCGGGACAGGGCGAGGGGAGCTGTTTTTT
>TRBJ1-2|TRBV18|TRBD1|.|13
CASSHRGLSGYTF
TGTGCCAGCTCACACAGGGGGCTAAGTGGCTACACCTTC
>TRBJ2-2|TRBV27|.|.|14
CASRRDLNTGELFF
TGTGCCAGCAGACGGGACTTAAACACCGGGGAGCTGTTTTTT
>TRBJ2-3|TRBV18|TRBD2|.|15
CASSPGTRGTDTQYF
TGTGCCAGCTCACCAGGGACTAGGGGTACAGATACGCAGTATTTT
>TRBJ2-7|TRBV12-3/TRBV12-4|.|.|13
CASSPDTGDEQYF
TGTGCCAGCAGCCCCGACACCGGGGACGAGCAGTACTTC
>TRBJ2-2|TRBV6-1|TRBD2|.|14
CASSEGLAGGELFF
TGTGCCAGCAGTGAAGGACTAGCGGGCGGGGAGCTGTTTTTT
>TRBJ2-5|TRBV24-1|.|.|15
CATSDLRTERETQYF
TGTGCCACCAGTGATCTCCGGACGGAGCGGGAGACCCAGTACTTC
>TRBJ1-6|TRBV24-1|.|.|15
CATIRGGSYNSPLHF
TGTGCCACCATAAGGGGGGGCTCCTATAATTCACCCCTCCACTTT
>TRBJ2-7|TRBV6-1|TRBD2|.|15
CASSEARTSWYEQYF
TGTGCCAGCAGTGAAGCGAGGACTAGCTGGTACGAGCAGTACTTC
>TRBJ2-6|TRBV7-9|.|once|15
CASSRTGSGANVLTF
TGTGCCAGCAGCCGTACGGGCTCTGGGGCCAACGTCCTGACTTTC
>TRBJ1-1|TRBV28|.|.|12
CASSFSGTEAFF
TGTGCCAGCAGTTTTTCGGGCACTGAAGCTTTCTTT
>TRBJ2-7|TRBV5-1|TRBD2|.|15
CASSDQGGRTYEQYF
TGCGCCAGCAGCGACCAGGGAGGGCGTACCTACGAGCAGTACTTC
>TRBJ2-3|TRBV5-8|.|.|15
CASSFAAGHTDTQYF
TGTGCCAGCAGCTTCGCGGCGGGGCACACAGATACGCAGTATTTT
>TRBJ1-5|TRBV21-1|.|.|13
CASRTRVNQPQHF
TGTGCCAGCAGGACAAGAGTCAATCAGCCCCAGCATTTT
>TRBJ1-1|TRBV28|.|.|15
CASSLMRVKDTEAFF
TGTGCCAGCAGTTTAATGAGGGTCAAGGACACTGAAGCTTTCTTT
>TRBJ1-1|TRBV6-1|.|.|13
CASSDRANTEAFF
TGTGCCAGCAGTGACAGGGCGAACACTGAAGCTTTCTTT
>TRBJ2-7|TRBV7-9|.|.|16
CASSVRYRGGHHEQYF
TGTGCCAGCAGCGTACGGTACAGGGGAGGACACCACGAGCAGTACTTC
>TRBJ2-1|TRBV5-1|.|.|15
CASSLDVGTYNEQFF
TGCGCCAGCAGCTTGGACGTGGGGACTTACAATGAGCAGTTCTTC
>TRBJ1-5|TRBV7-2|.|.|16
CASSLALGGYNQPQHF
TGTGCCAGCAGCTTAGCGCTGGGGGGTTACAATCAGCCCCAGCATTTT
>TRBJ2-5|TRBV6-2/TRBV6-3|TRBD2|.|15
CASSFGLAGTETQYF
TGTGCCAGCAGTTTCGGACTAGCGGGGACGGAGACCCAGTACTTC
>TRBJ1-1|TRBV18|.|.|14
CASSVDSSTAEAFF
TGTGCCAGCTCTGTGGACAGTTCAACGGCTGAAGCTTTCTTT
>TRBJ2-5|TRBV2|.|.|15
CASSEEGYLQETQYF
TGTGCCAGCAGTGAGGAGGGGTACCTCCAAGAGACCCAGTACTTC
>TRBJ1-2|TRBV7-2|.|.|13
CASSPSANYGYTF
TGTGCCAGCAGCCCCTCGGCTAACTATGGCTACACCTTC
>TRBJ2-5|TRBV4-1|.|.|14
CASSPGREGVTQYF
TGCGCCAGCAGCCCCGGCAGGGAGGGGGTTACCCAGTACTTC
>TRBJ2-2|TRBV18|.|few|18
CASSPRTSGSANTGELFF
TGTGCCAGCTCACCACGGACGAGCGGGTCGGCGAACACCGGGGAGCTGTTTTTT